This TCR beta chain was recorded in a study of PD-1 blockade in classical Hodgkin lymphoma. The method was immunoSEQ multiplex PCR; TCRdb's version includes in-frame clones alone and lacks a portion of them. The sample consists of 25,000 to 35,000 clones, 70% to 85% of them appearing once. Every patient had relapsed following autologous stem cell transplantation, and cohorts differed in brentuximab vedotin exposure. The receptor's source is a human donor with classical Hodgkin lymphoma. The material sequenced was peripheral blood mononuclear cells (PBMCs), taken before the second cycle of nivolumab.

The CDR3 DNA is TGTGCCAGCAGCGGAAGAATGGACAGCCCATATAATTCACCCCTCCACTTT. The encoded protein is CASSGRMDSPYNSPLHF. The genes are TRBV21-1 and TRBJ1-6; the table's TRBD1 call for D was not verified on the DNA. TRBV21-1 is termed a pseudogene. This CDR3 has 17 residues.